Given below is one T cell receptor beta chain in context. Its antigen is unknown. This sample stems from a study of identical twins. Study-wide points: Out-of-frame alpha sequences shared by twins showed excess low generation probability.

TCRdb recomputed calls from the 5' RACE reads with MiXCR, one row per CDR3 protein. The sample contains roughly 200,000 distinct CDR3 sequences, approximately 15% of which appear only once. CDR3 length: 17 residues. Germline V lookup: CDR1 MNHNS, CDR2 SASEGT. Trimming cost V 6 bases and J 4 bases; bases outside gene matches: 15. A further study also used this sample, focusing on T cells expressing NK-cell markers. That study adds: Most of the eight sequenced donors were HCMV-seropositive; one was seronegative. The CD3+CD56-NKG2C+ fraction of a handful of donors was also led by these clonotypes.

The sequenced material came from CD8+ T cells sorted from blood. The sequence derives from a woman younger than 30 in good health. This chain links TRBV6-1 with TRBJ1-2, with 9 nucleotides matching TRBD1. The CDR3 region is CASSHTRGQGTVYGYTF. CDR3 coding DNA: TGTGCCAGCAGCCATACCAGGGGACAGGGCACGGTCTATGGCTACACCTTC.